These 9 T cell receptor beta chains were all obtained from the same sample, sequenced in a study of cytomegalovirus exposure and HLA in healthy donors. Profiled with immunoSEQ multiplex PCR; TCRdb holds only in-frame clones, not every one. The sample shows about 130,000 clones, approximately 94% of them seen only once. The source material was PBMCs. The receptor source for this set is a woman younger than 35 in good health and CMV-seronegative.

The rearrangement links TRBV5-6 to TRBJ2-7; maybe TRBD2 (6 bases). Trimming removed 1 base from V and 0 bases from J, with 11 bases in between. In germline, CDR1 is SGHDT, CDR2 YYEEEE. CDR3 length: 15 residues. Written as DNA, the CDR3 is TGTGCCAGCAGCTTGTGGGCGGGGTTCTCCTACGAGCAGTACTTC. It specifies CASSLWAGFSYEQYF.

The CDR3 DNA sequence: TGTGCCAGCAGTTACACAATTTTACAGGGAACGAGTGGCTACACCTTC. Amino acids: CASSYTILQGTSGYTF. This chain uses TRBV6-5 with TRBJ1-2; maybe TRBD1 (6 bases). CDR1 and CDR2 from the germline V gene are MNHEY and SVGAGI. The V end lost 2 bases, the J end lost 7 bases, and 20 bases lay between the germline ends. CDR3 size: 16 residues.

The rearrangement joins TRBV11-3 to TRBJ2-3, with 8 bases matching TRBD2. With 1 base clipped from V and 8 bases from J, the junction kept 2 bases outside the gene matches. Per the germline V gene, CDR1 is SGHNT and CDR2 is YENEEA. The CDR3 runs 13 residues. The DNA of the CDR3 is TGTGCCAGCAGCTTAGGCGGGAGGAGTACGCAGTATTTT. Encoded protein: CASSLGGRSTQYF.

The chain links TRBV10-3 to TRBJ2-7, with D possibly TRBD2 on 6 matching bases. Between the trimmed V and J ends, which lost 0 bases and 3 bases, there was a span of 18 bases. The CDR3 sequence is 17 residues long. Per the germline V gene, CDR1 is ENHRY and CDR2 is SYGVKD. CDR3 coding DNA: TGTGCCATCAGTGAGTCGCCGGGGGACTTAAAAAGCTACGAGCAGTACTTC. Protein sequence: CAISESPGDLKSYEQYF.

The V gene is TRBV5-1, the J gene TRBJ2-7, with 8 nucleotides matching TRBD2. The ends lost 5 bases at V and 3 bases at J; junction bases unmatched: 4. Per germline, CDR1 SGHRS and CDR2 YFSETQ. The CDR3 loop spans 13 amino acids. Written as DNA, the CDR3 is TGCGCCAGCAGTAGCGGGGACTACTACGAGCAGTACTTC. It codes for CASSSGDYYEQYF.

CDR3 protein: CASSPIQETQYF. CDR3 bases: TGTGCCAGCTCCCCCATCCAAGAGACCCAGTACTTC. V usage is TRBV18 and J usage is TRBJ2-5; D unresolved. There are 12 residues in the CDR3. V was trimmed by 6 bases and J by 1 base, leaving 6 bases between them. The germline V gene encodes CDR1 KGHSH and CDR2 LQKENI.

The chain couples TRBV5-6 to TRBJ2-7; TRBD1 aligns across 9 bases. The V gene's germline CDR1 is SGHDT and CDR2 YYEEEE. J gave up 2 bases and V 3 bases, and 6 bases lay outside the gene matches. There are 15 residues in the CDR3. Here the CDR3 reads CASSSTGQGTYEQYF. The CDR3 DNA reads TGTGCCAGCAGCTCAACCGGACAGGGGACCTACGAGCAGTACTTC.

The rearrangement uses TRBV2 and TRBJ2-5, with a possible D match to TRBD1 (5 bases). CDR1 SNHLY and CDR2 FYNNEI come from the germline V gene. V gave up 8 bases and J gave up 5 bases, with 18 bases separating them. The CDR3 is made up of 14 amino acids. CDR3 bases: TGTGCCAGCCCAGGGAAGTACTCTCAGGAGACCCAGTACTTC. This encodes CASPGKYSQETQYF.

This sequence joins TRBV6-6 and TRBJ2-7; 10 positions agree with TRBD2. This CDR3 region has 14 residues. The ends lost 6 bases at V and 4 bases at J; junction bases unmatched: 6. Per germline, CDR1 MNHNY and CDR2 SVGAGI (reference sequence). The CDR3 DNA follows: TGTGCCAGCAGCTTTACTAGCGGGGCGTACGAGCAGTACTTC. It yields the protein CASSFTSGAYEQYF.